This entry features one T cell receptor beta chain sequence. This sample was taken from a study of blood T cell repertoires in COVID-19. Sequencing was performed with immunoSEQ multiplex PCR; in TCRdb, only in-frame clones are kept and a portion is missing. This sample has about 110,000 clones, with about 90% found just once. The CDR3 runs to 15 residues. Per germline, CDR1 SGHNT and CDR2 YYREEE (reference sequence). V shed 0 bases and J 9 bases; nucleotides not matched to a gene: 3. The J gene is TRBJ1-6, the V gene TRBV5-4; 10 bases match TRBD1. This sequence was found in a woman aged 25 to 39 with acute or convalescent COVID-19. The specimen was peripheral blood. The CDR3 loop reads CASSLETGGTSPLHF. As DNA, the CDR3 is TGTGCCAGCAGCTTGGAGACAGGGGGCACTTCACCCCTCCACTTT.